This T cell receptor beta chain was profiled in a study of blood T cell repertoires in COVID-19. In this sample, this clone turned up once. V lost 8 bases to trimming and J lost 2 bases, with 6 bases between them. Germline V gives CDR1 WNHNN, CDR2 SYGVQD (reference sequence). There are 11 residues in the CDR3. Some clones are missing from TCRdb's copy, which holds only in-frame ones; the method was immunoSEQ multiplex PCR. This table holds about 160,000 clones, around four fifths found once. The sequence came from an elderly woman with acute or convalescent COVID-19. This chain links TRBV10-1 with TRBJ1-1; D is undetermined. Sequencing was carried out using peripheral blood. In DNA, the CDR3 is TGCGCCAGCCCTACCAACACTGAAGCTTTCTTT. Its protein product is CASPTNTEAFF.